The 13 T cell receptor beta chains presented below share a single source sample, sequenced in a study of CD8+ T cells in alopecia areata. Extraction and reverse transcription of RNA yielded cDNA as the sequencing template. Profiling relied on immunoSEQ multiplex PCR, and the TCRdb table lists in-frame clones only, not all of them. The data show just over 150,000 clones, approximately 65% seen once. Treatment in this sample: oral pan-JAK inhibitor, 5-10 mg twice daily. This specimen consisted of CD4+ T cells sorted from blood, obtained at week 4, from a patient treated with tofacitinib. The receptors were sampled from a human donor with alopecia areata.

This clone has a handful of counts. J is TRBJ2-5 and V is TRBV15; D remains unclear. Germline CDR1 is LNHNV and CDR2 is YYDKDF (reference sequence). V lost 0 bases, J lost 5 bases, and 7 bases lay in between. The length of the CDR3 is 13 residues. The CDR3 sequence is CATSRDTWETQYF. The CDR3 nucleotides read TGTGCCACCAGCAGAGATACATGGGAGACCCAGTACTTC.

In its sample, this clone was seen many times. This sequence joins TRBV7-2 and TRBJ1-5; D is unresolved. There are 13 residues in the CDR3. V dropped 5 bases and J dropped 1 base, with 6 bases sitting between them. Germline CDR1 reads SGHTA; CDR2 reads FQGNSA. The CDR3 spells CASSERSNQPQHF. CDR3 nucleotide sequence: TGTGCCAGCAGCGAAAGAAGCAATCAGCCCCAGCATTTT.

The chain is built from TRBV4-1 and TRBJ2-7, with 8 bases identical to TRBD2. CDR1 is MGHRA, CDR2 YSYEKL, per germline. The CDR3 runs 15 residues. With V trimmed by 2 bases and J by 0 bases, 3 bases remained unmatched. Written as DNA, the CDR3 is TGCGCCAGCAGCCAAATAGCGGGGAGCTCCTACGAGCAGTACTTC. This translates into CASSQIAGSSYEQYF.

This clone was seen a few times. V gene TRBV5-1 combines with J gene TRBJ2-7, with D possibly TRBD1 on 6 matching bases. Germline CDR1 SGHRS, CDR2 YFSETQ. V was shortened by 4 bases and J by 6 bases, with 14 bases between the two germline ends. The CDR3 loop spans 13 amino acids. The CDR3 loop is CASSGMGAGEQYF. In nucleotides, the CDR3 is TGCGCCAGCAGCGGAATGGGGGCAGGCGAGCAGTACTTC.

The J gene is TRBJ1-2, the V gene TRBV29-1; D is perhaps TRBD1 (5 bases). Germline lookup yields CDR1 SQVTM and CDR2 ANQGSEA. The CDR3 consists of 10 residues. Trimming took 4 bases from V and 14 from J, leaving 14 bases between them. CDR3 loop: CSVVTPGQTF. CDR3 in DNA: TGCAGCGTTGTTACTCCAGGGCAAACCTTC. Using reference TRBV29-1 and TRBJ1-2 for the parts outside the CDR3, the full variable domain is SAVISQKPSRDICQRGTSLTIQCQVDSQVTMMFWYRQQPGQSLTLIATANQGSEATYESGFVIDKFPISRPNLTFSTLTVSNMSPEDSSIYLCSVVTPGQTFGSGTRLTVV.

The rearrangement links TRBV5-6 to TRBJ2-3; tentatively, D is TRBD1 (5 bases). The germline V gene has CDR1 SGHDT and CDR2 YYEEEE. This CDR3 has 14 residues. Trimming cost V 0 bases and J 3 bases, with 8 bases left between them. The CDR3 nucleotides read TGTGCCAGCAGCTTGGGAAGGGGTACAGATACGCAGTATTTT. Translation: CASSLGRGTDTQYF. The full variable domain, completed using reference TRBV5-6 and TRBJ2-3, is DAGVTQSPTHLIKTRGQQVTLRCSPKSGHDTVSWYQQALGQGPQFIFQYYEEEERQRGNFPDRFSGHQFPNYSSELNVNALLLGDSALYLCASSLGRGTDTQYFGPGTRLTVL.

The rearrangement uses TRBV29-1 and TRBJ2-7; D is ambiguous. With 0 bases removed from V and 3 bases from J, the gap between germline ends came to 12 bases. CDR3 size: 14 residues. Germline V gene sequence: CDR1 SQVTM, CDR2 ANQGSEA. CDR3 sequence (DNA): TGCAGCGTTGAAGATCCCCTTACCAGCTACGAGCAGTACTTC. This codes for CSVEDPLTSYEQYF.

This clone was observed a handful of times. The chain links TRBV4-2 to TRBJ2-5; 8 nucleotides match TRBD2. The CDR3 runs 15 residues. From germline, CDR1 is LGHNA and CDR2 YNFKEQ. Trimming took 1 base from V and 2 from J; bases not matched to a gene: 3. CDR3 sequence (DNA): TGTGCCAGCAGCCAAGTGGTAGCGGGGCAAGAGACCCAGTACTTC. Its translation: CASSQVVAGQETQYF.

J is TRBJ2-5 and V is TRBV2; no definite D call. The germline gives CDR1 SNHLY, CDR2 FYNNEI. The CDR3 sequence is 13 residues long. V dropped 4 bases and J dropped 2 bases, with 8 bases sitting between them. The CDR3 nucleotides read TGTGCCAGCAGTGTGAGGAGTCAAGAGACCCAGTACTTC. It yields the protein CASSVRSQETQYF.

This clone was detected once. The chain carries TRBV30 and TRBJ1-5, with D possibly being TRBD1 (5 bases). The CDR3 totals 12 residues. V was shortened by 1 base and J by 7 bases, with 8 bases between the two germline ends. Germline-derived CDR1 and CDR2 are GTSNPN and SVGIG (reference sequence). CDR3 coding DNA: TGTGCCTGGAGTGGTCGGGGCCAGCCCCAGCATTTT. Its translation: CAWSGRGQPQHF.

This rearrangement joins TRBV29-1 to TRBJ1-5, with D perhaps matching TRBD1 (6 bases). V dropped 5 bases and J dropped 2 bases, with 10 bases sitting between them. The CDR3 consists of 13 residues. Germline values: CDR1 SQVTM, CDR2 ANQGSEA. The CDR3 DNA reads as TGCAGCGTTTACGAGGGGGGCAATCAGCCCCAGCATTTT. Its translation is CSVYEGGNQPQHF.

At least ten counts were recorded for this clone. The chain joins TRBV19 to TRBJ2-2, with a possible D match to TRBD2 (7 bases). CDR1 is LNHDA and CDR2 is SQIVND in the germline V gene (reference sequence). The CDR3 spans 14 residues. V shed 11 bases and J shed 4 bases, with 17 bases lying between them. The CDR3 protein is CASRGPPSTGELFF. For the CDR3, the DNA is TGTGCCTCGCGGGGGCCGCCCAGCACCGGGGAGCTGTTTTTT.

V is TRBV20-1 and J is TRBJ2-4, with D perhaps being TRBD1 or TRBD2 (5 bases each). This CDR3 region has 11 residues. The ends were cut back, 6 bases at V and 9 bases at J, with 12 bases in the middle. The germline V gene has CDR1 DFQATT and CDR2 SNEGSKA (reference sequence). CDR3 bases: TGCAGTGCGCGAGGGGAGAGCATTCAGTACTTC. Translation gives CSARGESIQYF.